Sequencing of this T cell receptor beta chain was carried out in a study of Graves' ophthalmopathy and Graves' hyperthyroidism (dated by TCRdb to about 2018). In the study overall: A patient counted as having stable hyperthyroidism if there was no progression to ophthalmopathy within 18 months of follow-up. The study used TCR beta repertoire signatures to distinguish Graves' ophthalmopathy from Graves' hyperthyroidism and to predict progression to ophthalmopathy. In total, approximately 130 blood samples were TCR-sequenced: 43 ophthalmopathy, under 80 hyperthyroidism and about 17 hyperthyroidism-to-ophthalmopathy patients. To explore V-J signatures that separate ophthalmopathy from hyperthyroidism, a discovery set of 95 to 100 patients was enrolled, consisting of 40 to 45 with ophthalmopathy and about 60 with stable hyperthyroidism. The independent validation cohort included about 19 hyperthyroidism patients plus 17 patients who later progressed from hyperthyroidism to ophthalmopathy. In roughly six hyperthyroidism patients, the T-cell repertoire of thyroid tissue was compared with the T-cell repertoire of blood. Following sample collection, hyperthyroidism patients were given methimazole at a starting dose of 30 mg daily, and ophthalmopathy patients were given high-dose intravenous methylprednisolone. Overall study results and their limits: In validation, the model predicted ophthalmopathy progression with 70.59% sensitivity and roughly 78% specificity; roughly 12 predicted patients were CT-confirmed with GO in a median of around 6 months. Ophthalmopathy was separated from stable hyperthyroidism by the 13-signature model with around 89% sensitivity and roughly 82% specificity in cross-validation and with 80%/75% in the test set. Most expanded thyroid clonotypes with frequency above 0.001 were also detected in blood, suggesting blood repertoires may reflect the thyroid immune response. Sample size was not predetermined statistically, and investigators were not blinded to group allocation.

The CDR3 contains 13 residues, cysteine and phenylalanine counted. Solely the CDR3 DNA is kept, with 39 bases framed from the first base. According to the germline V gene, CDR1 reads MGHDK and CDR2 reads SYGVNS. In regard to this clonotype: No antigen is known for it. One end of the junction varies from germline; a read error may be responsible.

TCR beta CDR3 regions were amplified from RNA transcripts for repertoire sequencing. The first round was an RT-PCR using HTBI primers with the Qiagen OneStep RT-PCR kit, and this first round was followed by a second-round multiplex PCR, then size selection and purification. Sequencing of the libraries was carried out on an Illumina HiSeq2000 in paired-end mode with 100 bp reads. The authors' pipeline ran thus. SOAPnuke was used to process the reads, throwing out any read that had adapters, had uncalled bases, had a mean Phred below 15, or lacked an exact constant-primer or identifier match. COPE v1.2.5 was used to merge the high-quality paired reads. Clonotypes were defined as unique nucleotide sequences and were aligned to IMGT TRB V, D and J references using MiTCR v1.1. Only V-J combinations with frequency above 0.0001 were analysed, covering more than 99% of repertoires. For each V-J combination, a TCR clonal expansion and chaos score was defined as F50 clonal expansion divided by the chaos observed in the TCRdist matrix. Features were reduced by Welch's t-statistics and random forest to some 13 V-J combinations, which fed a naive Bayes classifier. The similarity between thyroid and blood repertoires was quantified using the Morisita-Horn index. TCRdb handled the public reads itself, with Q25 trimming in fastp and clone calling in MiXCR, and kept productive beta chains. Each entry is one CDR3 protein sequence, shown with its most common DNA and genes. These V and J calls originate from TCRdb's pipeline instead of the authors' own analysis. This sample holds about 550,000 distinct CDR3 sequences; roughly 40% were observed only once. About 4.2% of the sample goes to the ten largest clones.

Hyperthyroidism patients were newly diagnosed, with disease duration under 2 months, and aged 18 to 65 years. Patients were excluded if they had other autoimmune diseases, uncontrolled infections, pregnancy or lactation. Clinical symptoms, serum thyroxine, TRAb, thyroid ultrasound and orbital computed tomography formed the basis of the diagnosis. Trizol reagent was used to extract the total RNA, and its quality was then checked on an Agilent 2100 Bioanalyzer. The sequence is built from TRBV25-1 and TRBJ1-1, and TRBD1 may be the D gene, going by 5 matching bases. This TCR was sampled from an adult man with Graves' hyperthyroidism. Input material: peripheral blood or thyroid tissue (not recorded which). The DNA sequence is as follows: TGTGGCAGCAGTGATACCGGGACTATGAGGGCTTTCTTT. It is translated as CGSSDTGTMRAFF.